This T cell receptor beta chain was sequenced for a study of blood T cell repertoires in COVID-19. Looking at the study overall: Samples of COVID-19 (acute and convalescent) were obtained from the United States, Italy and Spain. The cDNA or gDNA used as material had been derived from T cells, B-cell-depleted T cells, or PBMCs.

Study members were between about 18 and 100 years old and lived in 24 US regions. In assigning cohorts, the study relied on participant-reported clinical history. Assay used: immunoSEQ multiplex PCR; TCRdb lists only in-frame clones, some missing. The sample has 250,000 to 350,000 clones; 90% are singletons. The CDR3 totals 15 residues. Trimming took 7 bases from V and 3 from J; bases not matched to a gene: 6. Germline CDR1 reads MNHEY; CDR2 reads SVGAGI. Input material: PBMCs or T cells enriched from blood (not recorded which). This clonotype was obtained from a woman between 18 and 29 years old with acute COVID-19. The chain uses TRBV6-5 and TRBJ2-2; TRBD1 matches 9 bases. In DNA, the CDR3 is TGTGCCAGCACAAGGACAGGGGCCCACACCGGGGAGCTGTTTTTT. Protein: CASTRTGAHTGELFF.